Below, 27 T cell receptor beta chains from the same sample are listed, as sequenced in a study of regulatory T cells in long-lasting Graves disease. Indicated time point: persistent/refractory GD, antithyroid drugs over 5 years with positive TRAb. PBMCs were the source of the RNA used for TCR sequencing. Arm-PCR of CDR3 regions and iRepertoire HTBI primers were the basis on which TCR beta libraries were built. TCRdb called the multiplex PCR reads again in MiXCR, with one record for every CDR3 protein. The table has 310,000 or so distinct CDR3 sequences, around 21% seen once. The specimen comprised peripheral blood mononuclear cells (PBMCs), sampled when the disease was refractory, from a patient treated with antithyroid drugs. Receptors originate from a female donor with Graves disease.

In the case of this clonotype: A much larger clone lies one base from this, so it may be a read error. The chain employs TRBV12-3 or TRBV12-4 and TRBJ1-2, with D unclear. The CDR3 extends over 13 amino acids. V was shortened by 5 bases and J by 6 bases, with 13 bases between the two germline ends. As DNA, the CDR3 is TGTGCCAGCAGTCCCGACCACATGGATGGCTACACCTTC. Translated: CASSPDHMDGYTF.

The chain recombines TRBV14 with TRBJ1-4; TRBD1 is a possible D gene (5 bases). The CDR3 length is 13 residues. Germline-derived CDR1 and CDR2 are SGHDN and FVKESK. Trimming took 4 bases from V and 13 from J, leaving 16 bases between them. CDR3 protein: CASSRLRGPPLFF. CDR3 in DNA: TGTGCCAGCAGCCGACTCCGGGGCCCGCCACTGTTTTTT. Together with reference TRBV14 and TRBJ1-4, the CDR3 gives the full variable domain: EAGVTQFPSHSVIEKGQTVTLRCDPISGHDNLYWYRRVMGKEIKFLLHFVKESKQDESGMPNNRFLAERTGGTYSTLKVQPAELEDSGVYFCASSRLRGPPLFFGSGTQLSVL.

The chain joins TRBV3-1 to TRBJ1-1; tentative D call: TRBD1 (6 bases). CDR1 is LGHDT and CDR2 is YNNKEL in the germline V gene (reference sequence). The CDR3 consists of 14 residues. The germline V and J ends were trimmed by 6 bases and 4 bases, with 15 bases remaining between them. As DNA, the CDR3 is TGTGCCAGCAGACAGGGACGGTCCTTCACTGAAGCTTTCTTT. Translating it yields CASRQGRSFTEAFF.

This clonotype was detected ten times or more. The rearrangement joins TRBV28 to TRBJ1-5, with D hard to call. Trimming shortened V by 1 base and J by 0 bases, and 10 bases separated the two germline ends. The length of the CDR3 is 16 residues. CDR1 and CDR2 from the germline V gene are MDHEN and SYDVKM. CDR3 DNA sequence: TGTGCCAGCAGTTTATTGTCGGCTTATAGCAATCAGCCCCAGCATTTT. It translates to CASSLLSAYSNQPQHF.

Of note for this clonotype: Likely a read error: the CDR3 ends without its conserved phenylalanine or tryptophan. The chain has TRBV30 and TRBJ1-1, with D possibly matching TRBD1 (5 bases). The CDR3 is 12 residues long. The V end was cut by 1 base, the J end by 3 bases, with 6 bases between. Germline CDR1 and CDR2: GTSNPN and SVGIG (reference sequence). The CDR3 sequence is CAWSGGDTEAFS. CDR3 bases: TGTGCCTGGAGTGGAGGGGACACTGAAGCTTTCTCT.

This clonotype was counted only a few times. A much larger clonotype is one base distant, so this may be a read error. The gene calls are TRBV20-1 and TRBJ2-7; weak D call: TRBD2 (5 bases). Germline V lookup: CDR1 DFQATT, CDR2 SNEGSKA (reference sequence). V dropped 5 bases and J dropped 3 bases, with 17 bases sitting between them. The length of the CDR3 is 14 residues. The CDR3 protein is CSADRRAFHYEQYF. The CDR3 bases are TGCAGTGCTGATCGGCGGGCTTTTCACTACGAGCAGTACTTC.

The genes are TRBV7-8 and TRBJ1-1; a weak D match, TRBD1 (6 bases). Germline loops: CDR1 SGHVS, CDR2 FQNEAQ. The CDR3 sequence is 13 residues long. V lost 6 bases and J lost 3, with 11 bases in between. The chain's CDR3 is CASREQGDTEAFF. The CDR3 DNA reads as TGTGCCAGCAGGGAACAGGGAGACACTGAAGCTTTCTTT.

This chain joins TRBV6-1 and TRBJ1-5, with TRBD1 matching over 7 bases. The CDR3 contains 14 residues. J was trimmed by 3 bases and V by 6 bases; bases with no gene match: 5. Germline V gene lookup returns CDR1 MNHNS and CDR2 SASEGT. Here the CDR3 reads CASRSGGTNQPQHF. Here the CDR3 DNA reads TGTGCCAGCAGATCAGGGGGGACCAATCAGCCCCAGCATTTT.

This clonotype was seen more than once but under ten times. The rearrangement uses TRBV4-2 and TRBJ2-2; D might be TRBD1 or TRBD2, each matching 5 bases. V lost 3 bases and J lost 1, with 12 bases in between. The CDR3 is made up of 16 amino acids. Germline CDR1 and CDR2: LGHNA and YNFKEQ. CDR3 sequence reads: CASSQIGTENTGELFF. CDR3 sequence (DNA): TGTGCCAGCAGCCAGATCGGGACGGAGAACACCGGGGAGCTGTTTTTT.

V usage is TRBV5-5 and J usage is TRBJ2-1; TRBD2 aligns across 7 bases. This CDR3 contains 15 residues. With 6 bases clipped from V and 4 bases from J, the junction kept 10 bases outside the gene matches. Germline V gene data show CDR1 as SGHKS and CDR2 as YYEKEE (reference sequence). The CDR3 nucleotides read TGTGCCAGCAACGGGGGGTACGACGGTTACAATGAGCAGTTCTTC. Translation gives CASNGGYDGYNEQFF.

The J gene is TRBJ2-7, the V gene TRBV20-1; weak D call: TRBD2 (7 bases). Trimming cost V 4 bases and J 5 bases, with 15 bases left between them. This CDR3 is 13 amino acids long. The V gene's germline CDR1 is DFQATT and CDR2 SNEGSKA (reference sequence). The CDR3 reads CSAKGGDSHEQYF. The CDR3 nucleotides read TGCAGTGCTAAGGGGGGGGATAGCCACGAGCAGTACTTC.

Points on this clonotype: A read error may be the cause here, since a much bigger clone is one base away. The V gene is TRBV6-1, the J gene TRBJ1-1; D not resolved. Germline CDR1 and CDR2: MNHNS and SASEGT. The CDR3 contains 14 residues. The CDR3 reads CAGSELRWNTEAFF. In nucleotides, the CDR3 is TGTGCCGGCAGTGAATTGCGGTGGAACACTGAAGCTTTCTTT.

The chain recombines TRBV7-9 with TRBJ1-2, with 11 bases aligning to TRBD1. This CDR3 spans 19 amino acids. Trimming removed 6 bases from V and 0 bases from J; junction bases left unmatched: 15. Germline CDR1 and CDR2: SEHNR and FQNEAQ (reference sequence). For the CDR3, the DNA is TGTGCCAGCAGTCAGAGCCGGGACAGGGGGGCGAAGGCTAACTATGGCTACACCTTC. This codes for CASSQSRDRGAKANYGYTF. Combining the CDR3 with reference TRBV7-9 and TRBJ1-2 gives the whole variable domain DTGVSQNPRHKITKRGQNVTFRCDPISEHNRLYWYRQTLGQGPEFLTYFQNEAQLEKSRLLSDRFSAERPKGSFSTLEIQRTEQGDSAMYLCASSQSRDRGAKANYGYTFGSGTRLTVV.

The table lists this clonotype with a few counts. The CDR3 sequence: CASSTRTGFSYEQYF. DNA for the CDR3: TGTGCCAGCAGTACGCGGACAGGGTTCTCCTACGAGCAGTACTTC. V is TRBV6-2 or TRBV6-3 and J is TRBJ2-7; 8 bases are shared with TRBD1. Per the germline V gene, CDR1 is MNHEY and CDR2 is SVGEGT. This CDR3 comprises 15 residues. Germline trimming cut 5 bases from V and 0 bases from J; bases unmatched to any gene: 6.

The rearrangement links TRBV9 to TRBJ1-2; 7 nucleotides agree with TRBD1. CDR1 and CDR2 from the germline V gene are SGDLS and YYNGEE. The CDR3 runs to 15 residues. The junction had 9 bases not matched to a gene; V was cut back by 1 base and J by 6 bases. CDR3 in DNA: TGTGCCAGCAGCGTATCAACAGGGGAGAGCGATGGCTACACCTTC. This translates into CASSVSTGESDGYTF.

This chain joins TRBV28 and TRBJ2-3; 7 positions agree with TRBD1. With V trimmed by 4 bases and J by 4 bases, 8 bases remained unmatched. Per the germline V gene, CDR1 is MDHEN and CDR2 is SYDVKM. The CDR3 is 15 residues long. The CDR3 loop reads CASSSRRQGPDTQYF. In DNA form, the CDR3 reads TGTGCCAGCAGTTCCCGTAGACAGGGCCCAGATACGCAGTATTTT.

This clonotype was detected ten times or more. V usage is TRBV18 and J usage is TRBJ2-7; TRBD1 matches at 9 bases. V shed 5 bases, J shed 4 bases, and the junction held 6 bases outside the gene matches. This CDR3 contains 14 residues. Germline V gene sequence: CDR1 KGHSH, CDR2 LQKENI. This CDR3 reads CASSSDRGGYEQYF. Here the CDR3 DNA reads TGTGCCAGCTCATCGGACAGGGGAGGTTACGAGCAGTACTTC.

This clonotype has at least ten counts. This CDR3 reads CASSPGGGRHEKLFF. The CDR3 coding sequence is TGCGCCAGCAGCCCGGGCGGGGGGCGCCATGAAAAACTGTTTTTT. The genes are TRBV5-1 and TRBJ1-4, with D possibly TRBD1 on 6 matching bases. CDR1 SGHRS and CDR2 YFSETQ come from the germline V gene. This CDR3 is 15 amino acids long. Trimming took 4 bases from V and 6 from J, leaving 16 bases between them.

The chain employs TRBV19 and TRBJ1-2; no clear D gene. CDR3 size: 14 residues. Trimming removed 3 bases from V and 2 bases from J, with 10 bases in between. The germline CDR1 and CDR2 sequences are LNHDA and SQIVND (reference sequence). The CDR3 nucleotides are TGTGCCAGTAGTATTAGGATGCGCAACTATGGCTACACCTTC. Protein sequence: CASSIRMRNYGYTF.

This clonotype was seen at least ten times. V and J are TRBV7-3 and TRBJ2-5; D perhaps matches TRBD2 (7 bases). Germline V CDR1 and CDR2: SGHTA, FQGTGA. With 2 bases removed from V and 1 base from J, the gap between germline ends came to 29 bases. There are 21 residues in the CDR3. The CDR3 coding sequence is TGTGCCAGCAGCTTATGGCCCATCTTCTCTAGCGGAGGGGGGGGCCAAGAGACCCAGTACTTC. Its translation: CASSLWPIFSSGGGGQETQYF.

This clonotype was picked up many times. This chain uses TRBV28 with TRBJ2-5; D remains unclear. V was trimmed by 8 bases and J by 1 base, leaving 5 bases between them. The V gene's germline CDR1 is MDHEN and CDR2 SYDVKM. CDR3 size: 11 residues. The CDR3 DNA reads as TGTGCCAGCTCCGTCCAAGAGACCCAGTACTTC. It is translated as CASSVQETQYF.

The chain combines TRBV29-1 with TRBJ1-2; D may be TRBD1 (6 bases). Deletions cut 5 bases from V and 8 bases from J, with 15 bases between. The length of the CDR3 is 12 residues. Germline CDR1 and CDR2: SQVTM and ANQGSEA. CDR3 nucleotides: TGCAGCGTTTTGGGGGGCAGTAGGGGCTACACCTTC. Translation: CSVLGGSRGYTF.

The genes are TRBV7-9 and TRBJ2-1; the match to TRBD1 covers 8 bases. Germline CDR1 reads SEHNR; CDR2 reads FQNEAQ (reference sequence). V trimming: 8 bases; J trimming: 7 bases; junction bases outside the gene matches: 19. This CDR3 comprises 17 residues. This chain's CDR3 is CASHRLGAGQGLNEQFF. The CDR3 DNA reads TGTGCCAGCCACCGTTTAGGGGCTGGACAGGGCCTTAATGAGCAGTTCTTC.

The chain carries TRBV30 and TRBJ2-5; D remains unclear. V gave up 0 bases and J gave up 4 bases, with 15 bases separating them. The germline V gene has CDR1 GTSNPN and CDR2 SVGIG (reference sequence). There are 15 residues in the CDR3. The CDR3 protein is CAWSVLRHPAETQYF. The CDR3 DNA reads as TGTGCCTGGAGTGTGCTCCGACACCCAGCAGAGACCCAGTACTTC.

This clonotype appeared a few times. The V gene is TRBV7-2, the J gene TRBJ1-4; TRBD1 aligns across 8 bases. Germline V lookup: CDR1 SGHTA, CDR2 FQGNSA. With 8 bases clipped from V and 7 bases from J, the junction kept 6 bases outside the gene matches. The CDR3 sequence is 13 residues long. In DNA form, the CDR3 reads TGTGCCAGCGGAGACAGGGGCGGTGAAAAACTGTTTTTT. As protein: CASGDRGGEKLFF.

This clonotype was found many times. This chain connects TRBV20-1 to TRBJ1-2; TRBD1 might be the D (5 bases). The CDR3 contains 12 residues. Germline V CDR1 and CDR2: DFQATT, SNEGSKA (reference sequence). Trimming pared 3 bases from V and 4 bases from J, leaving 9 bases between. The CDR3 loop reads CSARSGRYGYTF. The CDR3 region has the DNA TGCAGTGCTAGGTCGGGACGCTATGGCTACACCTTC.

CDR3: CASSSRPTSGLYNEQFF. DNA for the CDR3: TGTGCCAGCAGCTCCCGCCCGACTAGCGGCCTATACAATGAGCAGTTCTTC. The chain recombines TRBV11-2 with TRBJ2-1, with 9 positions matching TRBD2. The CDR3 has 17 residues. The junction had 11 bases not matched to a gene; V was cut back by 4 bases and J by 4 bases. Looked up from germline, CDR1 is SGHAT and CDR2 is FQNNGV.